This is a list of T cell receptor beta chains from one sample in a study of CD8 T cells in Susac syndrome. In TCRdb, the immunoSEQ multiplex PCR reads were re-called with MiXCR into one record per CDR3 protein. The sample consists of roughly 190,000 distinct CDR3 sequences, 90% to 95% of them appearing once. Sequenced sample: CD4+ T cells from PBMCs. These receptors were obtained from a human donor in good health. CDR3s include the opening cysteine and the closing phenylalanine or tryptophan. The D gene is left open where the match is weak.

V gene,D gene,J gene,CDR3 protein
TRBV7-6,-,TRBJ1-1,CASGEVPNTEAFF
TRBV7-2,-,TRBJ2-2,CASSSYTNTGELFF
TRBV3-1,-,TRBJ2-7,CASSHLSYEQYF
TRBV5-1,TRBD1,TRBJ1-2,CASRTGGNYGYTF
TRBV28,TRBD2,TRBJ2-1,CASSLRAGGRNEQFF
TRBV7-9,-,TRBJ1-5,CASSLGGAGNQPQHF
TRBV19,-,TRBJ1-5,CASSFPRPASLQHF
TRBV6-6,-,TRBJ1-3,CASSFEGEISGNTIYF
TRBV9,-,TRBJ2-1,CASSVVGGGADEQFF
TRBV7-9,-,TRBJ2-7,CASMLIGGSYEQYF
TRBV18,-,TRBJ2-7,CASSTQGGEQYF
TRBV20-1,-,TRBJ1-5,CSVRTGSNQPQHF
TRBV27,-,TRBJ2-7,CASSPRDVAVQYF
TRBV12-3/TRBV12-4,TRBD2,TRBJ2-7,CASSLRSSGYEQYF
TRBV7-6,-,TRBJ1-6,CASSLAGNNSPLHF
TRBV20-1,TRBD1,TRBJ1-2,CSAGTASGYGYTF
TRBV7-2,-,TRBJ2-3,CASSSNPQGSDTQYF
TRBV18,-,TRBJ2-4,CASSPPSGNIQYF
TRBV6-5,-,TRBJ2-1,CASFTGDNNEQFF
TRBV29-1,TRBD1,TRBJ2-1,CSVTGGQHYNEQFF
TRBV14,-,TRBJ1-1,CASSQARSRNTEAFF
TRBV11-2,TRBD1,TRBJ2-3,CASSRRDSFTDTQYF
TRBV24-1,TRBD2,TRBJ2-3,CATSDPQGRGGADTQYF
TRBV7-3,-,TRBJ1-3,CASSLGPGSSGNTIYF